The 21 T cell receptor beta chains given below trace back to one sample, sequenced in a study of T cells in Graves' hyperthyroidism and ophthalmopathy. Regions amplified from RNA transcripts were the TCR beta CDR3 regions. Primed by the HTBI set, a first-round RT-PCR was run on the TCR CDR3. MiXCR, run by TCRdb on the multiplex PCR reads, gives a single entry per CDR3 protein. The profile shows fewer than 900,000 distinct CDR3 sequences, about 16% of them singletons. The sequenced sample was blood. All receptors come from a man aged 18 to 35 with Graves' hyperthyroidism.

This clonotype was recorded many times. The J gene is TRBJ1-1, the V gene TRBV20-1, with 7 bases fitting TRBD1. Germline CDR1 and CDR2: DFQATT and SNEGSKA (reference sequence). The CDR3 spans 15 residues. V lost 6 bases to trimming and J lost 1 base; unmatched junction nucleotides: 11. The CDR3 sequence is CSATNRDSGNTEAFF. CDR3 sequence (DNA): TGCAGTGCCACAAACCGGGACAGTGGGAACACTGAAGCTTTCTTT.

This clonotype was recorded many times. The V and J genes are TRBV28 and TRBJ1-1, with D possibly being TRBD1 (5 bases). This CDR3 has 16 residues. CDR1 and CDR2 (germline): MDHEN, SYDVKM. V gave up 6 bases and J gave up 6 bases, with 23 bases separating them. Written as DNA, the CDR3 is TGTGCCAGCAGCCCCCTCAACTCCTGGAGGGACGCTGAAGCTTTCTTT. Encoded protein: CASSPLNSWRDAEAFF.

V usage is TRBV7-3 and J usage is TRBJ2-1, with D possibly being TRBD2 (6 bases). CDR1 and CDR2 (germline): SGHTA, FQGTGA. The CDR3 extends over 19 amino acids. V lost 1 base, J lost 3 bases, and 22 bases lay in between. CDR3 sequence reads: CASSLSPSDSPLIYNEQFF. The DNA for the CDR3 is TGTGCCAGCAGCTTAAGCCCTAGCGATTCCCCGCTGATCTACAATGAGCAGTTCTTC.

In its sample, this clonotype was seen many times. The genes are TRBV13 and TRBJ2-7, with TRBD2 identical over 16 bases. CDR3 length equals 17 residues. CDR1 and CDR2 (germline): PRHDT, FYEKMQ (reference sequence). J gave up 6 bases and V 4 bases, and 9 bases lay outside the gene matches. Here the CDR3 reads CASSSPGLAGGLGEQYF. In DNA form, the CDR3 reads TGTGCCAGCAGCTCCCCGGGACTAGCGGGAGGGCTCGGCGAGCAGTACTTC.

This clonotype was seen a few times. The chain employs TRBV4-1 and TRBJ2-5; TRBD2 matches 12 bases. This CDR3 region has 17 residues. CDR1 and CDR2 (germline): MGHRA, YSYEKL. V shed 1 base, J shed 5 bases, and the junction held 8 bases outside the gene matches. CDR3 sequence: CASSQGLAGAWGETQYF. Written as DNA, the CDR3 is TGCGCCAGCAGCCAAGGACTAGCGGGAGCGTGGGGGGAGACCCAGTACTTC.

This clonotype was observed at least ten times. This CDR3 reads CASSRGTEETQYF. The CDR3, as DNA: TGTGCCAGCAGCCGTGGGACAGAAGAGACCCAGTACTTC. This chain links TRBV12-3 or TRBV12-4 with TRBJ2-5; 7 bases match TRBD1. This CDR3 comprises 13 residues. V trimming: 6 bases; J trimming: 3 bases; junction bases outside the gene matches: 4.

This clonotype was counted many times. The V call is TRBV5-1, the J call TRBJ2-7, with D perhaps matching TRBD1 (5 bases). Germline V gene data show CDR1 as SGHRS and CDR2 as YFSETQ. The CDR3 runs to 16 residues. The germline V and J ends were trimmed by 4 bases and 5 bases, with 22 bases remaining between them. CDR3 region: CASSPTSGSLGDEQYF. The CDR3 coding sequence is TGCGCCAGCAGCCCCACCTCCGGTTCTCTAGGGGACGAGCAGTACTTC.

The chain uses TRBV7-2 and TRBJ2-3, with 8 bases identical to TRBD2. The germline V gene encodes CDR1 SGHTA and CDR2 FQGNSA. The CDR3 is made up of 15 amino acids. V was pared by 4 bases and J by 4 bases, with 7 bases of the junction left unmatched. The CDR3 here is CASSYRAGESDTQYF. CDR3 DNA sequence: TGTGCCAGCAGCTACCGAGCGGGAGAGTCAGATACGCAGTATTTT. Variable domain in full (rest from reference TRBV7-2 and TRBJ2-3): GAGVSQSPSNKVTEKGKDVELRCDPISGHTALYWYRQSLGQGLEFLIYFQGNSAPDKSGLPSDRFSAERTGGSVSTLTIQRTQQEDSAVYLCASSYRAGESDTQYFGPGTRLTVL.

This chain links TRBV7-2 with TRBJ1-3; D perhaps matches TRBD1 (6 bases). The CDR3 contains 14 residues. Trimming shortened V by 4 bases and J by 2 bases, and 9 bases separated the two germline ends. The germline V gene has CDR1 SGHTA and CDR2 FQGNSA. The CDR3 DNA sequence: TGTGCCAGCAGCTCCGGACAGCCTGGAAACACCATATATTTT. Translating gives CASSSGQPGNTIYF.

This clonotype was recorded at least ten times. This chain joins TRBV24-1 and TRBJ2-2; possible D gene TRBD2, 6 bases. CDR1 and CDR2 (germline): KGHDR, SFDVKD. The CDR3 runs 14 residues. V lost 12 bases and J lost 6, with 19 bases in between. CDR3 sequence: CASGGTRDAGELFF. The CDR3 bases are TGTGCCTCCGGGGGTACCAGGGATGCCGGGGAGCTGTTTTTT.

The V and J genes are TRBV6-1 and TRBJ1-2; a weak D match, TRBD1 (5 bases). Trimming took 6 bases from V and 2 from J, leaving 10 bases between them. The CDR3 contains 13 residues. The germline gives CDR1 MNHNS, CDR2 SASEGT. The CDR3 is CASSRDANYGYTF. CDR3 nucleotide sequence: TGTGCCAGCAGCCGGGACGCCAACTATGGCTACACCTTC.

J is TRBJ2-3 and V is TRBV6-2 or TRBV6-3; 7 nucleotides match TRBD2. J lost 4 bases, V lost 7 bases, and 8 bases had no gene match. Looked up from germline, CDR1 is MNHEY and CDR2 is SVGEGT. This CDR3 has 14 residues. CDR3 in DNA: TGTGCCAGCATTCGTAGCGGGTTCGCAGATACGCAGTATTTT. Protein product: CASIRSGFADTQYF.

This clonotype was observed many times. This chain uses TRBV28 with TRBJ2-7; possible D gene TRBD2, 6 bases. Germline V lookup: CDR1 MDHEN, CDR2 SYDVKM. The CDR3 has 15 amino acids. V dropped 6 bases and J dropped 0 bases, with 15 bases sitting between them. CDR3: CASSRGIWASYEQYF. In DNA form, the CDR3 reads TGTGCCAGCAGCCGGGGGATTTGGGCCTCCTACGAGCAGTACTTC.

This clonotype appeared a few times. This chain connects TRBV29-1 to TRBJ2-7, with D perhaps assigned TRBD1 or TRBD2 (5 bases each). Germline CDR1 and CDR2: SQVTM and ANQGSEA. The V gene lost 6 bases and the J gene lost 0 bases, with 12 bases spanning the gap. CDR3 length equals 13 residues. This CDR3 is CSVAPGASYEQYF. The CDR3 coding sequence is TGCAGCGTCGCGCCCGGGGCCTCCTACGAGCAGTACTTC.

This clonotype has ten or more counts. This chain uses TRBV28 with TRBJ2-7; D remains ambiguous. Germline CDR1 and CDR2: MDHEN and SYDVKM. Deletions cut 1 base from V and 2 bases from J, with 6 bases between. The CDR3 length is 13 residues. For the CDR3, the DNA is TGTGCCAGCAGTTTATATCAGGCCTACGAGCAGTACTTC. Amino acids: CASSLYQAYEQYF.

This chain joins TRBV20-1 and TRBJ1-6; tentative D call: TRBD1 (5 bases). The CDR3 covers 14 residues. From germline, CDR1 is DFQATT and CDR2 SNEGSKA (reference sequence). The DNA for the CDR3 is TGCAGCGTGACTGGGGCTGACTATAATTCACCCCTCCACTTT. Translated, it gives CSVTGADYNSPLHF.

This clonotype was recorded many times. V is TRBV3-1 and J is TRBJ2-1; 7 bases are a match to TRBD2. The CDR3 is made up of 16 amino acids. Unmatched junction bases numbered 13, after V lost 5 bases and J lost 6 bases. Germline CDR1 and CDR2: LGHDT and YNNKEL (reference sequence). The CDR3 region is CASSYRTRVVGNEQFF. DNA for the CDR3: TGTGCCAGCAGCTATCGGACTAGAGTGGTGGGCAATGAGCAGTTCTTC.

This clonotype turned up a few times. This rearrangement joins TRBV12-3 or TRBV12-4 to TRBJ1-2, with a possible D match to TRBD1 (5 bases). Trimming left V 8 bases short and J 5 bases short, with 9 bases between. The CDR3 has 11 amino acids. The CDR3, as DNA: TGTGCCAGCGGGGGGTTATATGGCTACACCTTC. It encodes CASGGLYGYTF.

This clonotype was seen more than once but under ten times. A read error is possible here, since a much larger clone lies one base away. The chain links TRBV2 to TRBJ1-2, with TRBD1 matching 8 bases. This CDR3 has 14 residues. Germline trimming cut 4 bases from V and 3 bases from J; bases unmatched to any gene: 4. The germline V gene has CDR1 SNHLY and CDR2 FYNNEI. CDR3 sequence reads: CASSADRGDYGYTF. The CDR3 DNA is TGTGCCAGCAGTGCCGACAGGGGAGACTATGGCTACACCTTC.

The chain couples TRBV7-2 to TRBJ1-6; 9 bases are shared with TRBD1. V gave up 6 bases and J gave up 3 bases; unmatched junction bases: 3. Germline loops: CDR1 SGHTA, CDR2 FQGNSA. The CDR3 covers 15 residues. The CDR3 bases are TGTGCCAGCAGTCGGGACAGGGACTATAATTCACCCCTCCACTTT. Amino acid sequence: CASSRDRDYNSPLHF.

This clonotype came up a few times. The chain has TRBV5-4 and TRBJ1-4, with D possibly TRBD1 on 5 matching bases. The V end was cut by 3 bases, the J end by 7 bases, with 16 bases between. Germline V lookup: CDR1 SGHNT, CDR2 YYREEE (reference sequence). CDR3 length equals 15 residues. CDR3 in DNA: TGTGCCAGCAGCTGGAAAGGCAGGGAGGGTGAAAAACTGTTTTTT. This gives the protein CASSWKGREGEKLFF.